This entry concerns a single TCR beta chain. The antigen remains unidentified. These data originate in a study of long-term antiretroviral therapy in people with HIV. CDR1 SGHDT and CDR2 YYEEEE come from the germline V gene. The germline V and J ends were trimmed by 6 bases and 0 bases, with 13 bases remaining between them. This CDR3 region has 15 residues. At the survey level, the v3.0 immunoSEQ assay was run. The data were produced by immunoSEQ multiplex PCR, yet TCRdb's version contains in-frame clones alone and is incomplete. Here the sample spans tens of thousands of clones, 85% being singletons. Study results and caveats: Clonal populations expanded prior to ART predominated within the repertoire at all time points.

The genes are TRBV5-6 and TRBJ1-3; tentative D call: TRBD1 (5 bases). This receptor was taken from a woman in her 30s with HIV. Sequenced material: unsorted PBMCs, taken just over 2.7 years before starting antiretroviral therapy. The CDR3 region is CASNRDGSSGNTIYF. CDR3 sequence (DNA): TGTGCCAGCAACCGGGACGGATCCTCTGGAAACACCATATATTTT.